Given below is one T cell receptor beta chain in context. The data stem from a study of blood T cell repertoires in COVID-19. On the study more broadly: Acute and convalescent COVID-19 specimens originated in the United States, Italy and Spain. PBMCs, B-cell-depleted T cells, or T cells provided the cDNA or gDNA that made up the material.

The length of the CDR3 is 16 residues. Trimming took 5 bases from V and 6 from J; bases not matched to a gene: 10. Germline values: CDR1 SGHVS, CDR2 FQNEAQ. In the authors' methods: Amplification of reference gene primers provided the estimated nucleated cell counts. The repertoire was sequenced with immunoSEQ multiplex PCR; TCRdb's copy has only in-frame clones and lacks some. D and trimming come from the DNA, and the V and J calls and clone size come from that table. The data contain tens of thousands of clones, about 85% of them seen just once; the ten biggest clones take up 3.5% to 5%. V usage is TRBV7-8 and J usage is TRBJ1-2; TRBD1 matches 12 bases. Material: peripheral blood. The receptor's source is a man in his 70s with active COVID-19. CDR3 sequence (DNA): TGTGCCAGCAGCGGGGGAGTGGGACAGGGGGCCCATGGCTACACCTTC. Its protein product is CASSGGVGQGAHGYTF.